This T cell receptor (beta chain) was captured by sequencing in a study of a mutant IDH1 vaccine in newly diagnosed glioma. Study information: Vaccinations, eight in total, occurred in weeks 1, 3, 5, 7, 11, 15, 19, 23. Receipt of radiotherapy, temozolomide, or both preceded the study, and most received both.

With V trimmed by 0 bases and J by 1 base, 11 bases remained unmatched. Looked up from germline, CDR1 is SGHKS and CDR2 is YYEKEE (reference sequence). The CDR3 contains 20 residues. A word on this clone: Its antigen is as yet unknown.

Sequencing used immunoSEQ multiplex PCR; TCRdb keeps in-frame clones, though not all of them. The repertoire holds approximately 40,000 clones, with roughly 89% as singletons. Time point denoted: week 11, during vaccination. A 20-mer mutant IDH1 peptide at 300 ug was injected subcutaneously with topical imiquimod. The sample here was PBMCs, taken from a glioma patient whose treatment included an IDH1 peptide vaccine. This receptor was identified in a man between 35 and 55 years old with glioma. This chain joins TRBV5-5 and TRBJ1-5; 12 bases line up with TRBD1. The CDR3 nucleotides are TGTGCCAGCAGCTTGGGACTCCGGGACAGGGGGCTTGGGAGCAATCAGCCCCAGCATTTT. This codes for CASSLGLRDRGLGSNQPQHF.